These 10 T cell receptor beta chains were all obtained from the same sample, sequenced in a study of beta chain features in type 1 diabetes. Expressed TCRB transcripts were sequenced, since all the RNA that had been isolated was reverse transcribed. The assay was immunoSEQ multiplex PCR, and TCRdb's table has in-frame clones only and misses some. Altogether 110,000 to 150,000 clones are present, less than 9% being singletons, with the ten largest covering around 1.3%. What was sequenced was central memory CD4+ T cells from blood. The receptors here all came from a woman under 40 in good health.

This clone was seen a few times. The rearrangement links TRBV5-1 to TRBJ1-1, with 8 bases matching TRBD1. This CDR3 comprises 16 residues. Germline V gene data show CDR1 as SGHRS and CDR2 as YFSETQ. J was trimmed by 1 base and V by 0 bases; bases with no gene match: 5. CDR3 residues: CASSLAPGTGNTEAFF. As DNA, the CDR3 is TGCGCCAGCAGCTTGGCACCCGGGACAGGGAACACTGAAGCTTTCTTT. The complete variable domain, with remaining parts taken from reference TRBV5-1 and TRBJ1-1, reads KAGVTQTPRYLIKTRGQQVTLSCSPISGHRSVSWYQQTPGQGLQFLFEYFSETQRNKGNFPGRFSGRQFSNSRSEMNVSTLELGDSALYLCASSLAPGTGNTEAFFGQGTRLTVV.

The chain has TRBV29-1 and TRBJ2-3; D ambiguous. The germline V gene has CDR1 SQVTM and CDR2 ANQGSEA. V lost 3 bases, J lost 1 base, and 11 bases lay in between. The CDR3 extends over 14 amino acids. CDR3 sequence reads: CSVDLWQGTDTQYF. The CDR3, as DNA: TGCAGCGTTGACCTGTGGCAGGGCACAGATACGCAGTATTTT.

This chain links TRBV6-6 with TRBJ2-1; TRBD2 agrees at 9 bases. Germline CDR1 reads MNHNY; CDR2 reads SVGAGI (reference sequence). V gave up 3 bases and J gave up 8 bases; unmatched junction bases: 5. The CDR3 has 14 amino acids. DNA of the CDR3: TGTGCCAGCAGTTATCTCGGCGGGAGGGATGAGCAGTTCTTC. It is translated as CASSYLGGRDEQFF.

This clone has more than one count but fewer than ten. The chain recombines TRBV7-2 with TRBJ2-2, with unresolved D. The germline V gene has CDR1 SGHTA and CDR2 FQGNSA. V was trimmed by 1 base and J by 2 bases, leaving 5 bases between them. CDR3 length equals 14 residues. CDR3 DNA: TGTGCCAGCAGCTTAGTTGGCAACACCGGGGAGCTGTTTTTT. Its translation: CASSLVGNTGELFF.

This clone has more than one count but fewer than ten. V and J are TRBV2 and TRBJ2-2, with D uncertain. The germline V and J ends were trimmed by 4 bases and 0 bases, with 9 bases remaining between them. Germline CDR1 and CDR2: SNHLY and FYNNEI. The CDR3 is made up of 15 amino acids. The CDR3 protein is CASSGRFANTGELFF. The CDR3 nucleotides are TGTGCCAGCAGTGGCCGGTTCGCGAACACCGGGGAGCTGTTTTTT.

This clone was found a few times. The chain carries TRBV2 and TRBJ2-7; TRBD2 is a possible D gene (6 bases). Germline CDR1 is SNHLY and CDR2 is FYNNEI. CDR3 length: 18 amino acids. V lost 8 bases and J 3 bases, leaving 29 bases between the germline ends. The CDR3 region is CASGTTSAAGGINYEQYF. The CDR3 nucleotides are TGTGCCAGCGGAACGACCTCAGCGGCAGGAGGGATAAACTACGAGCAGTACTTC.

This clone was picked up a small number of times. The V gene is TRBV7-2, the J gene TRBJ1-1; D is undetermined. CDR3 length equals 15 residues. CDR1 SGHTA and CDR2 FQGNSA come from the germline V gene. The ends were cut back, 0 bases at V and 4 bases at J, with 12 bases in the middle. As DNA, the CDR3 is TGTGCCAGCAGCTTAGCGGTGGGCCCGGTCACTGAAGCTTTCTTT. As protein: CASSLAVGPVTEAFF.

The J gene is TRBJ2-1, the V gene TRBV18; 9 positions match TRBD2. CDR3 length: 16 residues. The junction had 6 bases not matched to a gene; V was cut back by 1 base and J by 5 bases. Germline V gene lookup returns CDR1 KGHSH and CDR2 LQKENI. The CDR3 DNA reads as TGTGCCAGCTCACCACTGCTAGCGGGGTCGGACAATGAGCAGTTCTTC. As protein: CASSPLLAGSDNEQFF.

The gene calls are TRBV7-2 and TRBJ1-3; D is ambiguous. Germline V CDR1 and CDR2: SGHTA, FQGNSA. The CDR3 runs to 13 residues. Between the trimmed V and J ends, which lost 5 bases and 1 base, there was a span of 6 bases. The CDR3 here is CASSPLSGNTIYF. The CDR3 region has the DNA TGTGCCAGCAGCCCCCTATCTGGAAACACCATATATTTT.

This rearrangement joins TRBV13 to TRBJ2-1; 13 nucleotides line up with TRBD2. CDR1 is PRHDT and CDR2 is FYEKMQ in the germline V gene (reference sequence). Losses at the gene ends were 0 bases for V and 10 bases for J; bases not matched to a gene: 9. CDR3 length: 17 residues. CDR3 in amino acids: CASSLGGTSGTRVEQFF. The CDR3 DNA reads as TGTGCCAGCAGCTTAGGTGGGACTAGCGGGACCCGAGTGGAGCAGTTCTTC.